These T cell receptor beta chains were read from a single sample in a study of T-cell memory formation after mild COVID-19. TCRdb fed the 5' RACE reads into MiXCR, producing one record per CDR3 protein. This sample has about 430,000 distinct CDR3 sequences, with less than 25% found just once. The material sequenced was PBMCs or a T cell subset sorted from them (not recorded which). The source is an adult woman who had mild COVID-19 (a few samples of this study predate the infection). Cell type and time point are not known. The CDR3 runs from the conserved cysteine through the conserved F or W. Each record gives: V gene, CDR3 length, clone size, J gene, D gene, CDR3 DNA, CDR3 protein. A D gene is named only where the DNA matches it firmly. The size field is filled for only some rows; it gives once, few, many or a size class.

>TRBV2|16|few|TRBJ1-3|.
TGTGCCAGCAGTGAAGCACGAGGAGGCTCTGGAAACACCATATATTTT
CASSEARGGSGNTIYF
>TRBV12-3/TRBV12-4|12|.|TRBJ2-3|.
TGTGCCAGCAGTTTATCTGCGGGTACGCAGTATTTT
CASSLSAGTQYF
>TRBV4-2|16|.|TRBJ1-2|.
TGTGCCAGCAGCCAAGACGTAGCCCCGACGGTAGGGGGCTACACCTTC
CASSQDVAPTVGGYTF
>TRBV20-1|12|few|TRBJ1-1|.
TGCAGTGCTAGAGATGGGTATACTGAAGCTTTCTTT
CSARDGYTEAFF
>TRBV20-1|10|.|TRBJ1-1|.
TGCAGTGCAGAGAACACTGAAGCTTTCTTT
CSAENTEAFF
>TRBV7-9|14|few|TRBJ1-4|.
TGTGCCAGCAGCCAGAACTTGGACGGCGAAAAACTGTTTTTT
CASSQNLDGEKLFF
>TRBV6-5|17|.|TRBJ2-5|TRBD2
TGTGCCAGCAGCCATACGGGACTAGCGGGAGGAGGAGAGACCCAGTACTTC
CASSHTGLAGGGETQYF
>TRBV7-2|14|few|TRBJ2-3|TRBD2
TGTGCCAGCAGTTCCGGGACTAGCGGGGGGGGAGAGTATTTT
CASSSGTSGGGEYF
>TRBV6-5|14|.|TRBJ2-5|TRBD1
TGTGCCAGCAGCCGGACAGGGGTTAGAGAGACCCAGTACTTC
CASSRTGVRETQYF
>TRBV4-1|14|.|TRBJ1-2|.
TGCGCCAGCAGCCGGACGGAGGATAACTATGGCTACACCTTC
CASSRTEDNYGYTF
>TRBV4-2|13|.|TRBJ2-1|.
TGTGCCAGCAGCCGAGCTAGGGACAATGAGCAGTTCTTC
CASSRARDNEQFF
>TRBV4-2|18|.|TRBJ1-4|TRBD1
TGTGCCAGCAGCCAAGAATTAGGGGGCACCGGATATAATGAAAAACTGTTTTTT
CASSQELGGTGYNEKLFF
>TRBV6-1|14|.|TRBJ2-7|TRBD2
TGTGCCAGCAGTGAAGCTCGCGGGGGTTACGAGCAGTACTTC
CASSEARGGYEQYF
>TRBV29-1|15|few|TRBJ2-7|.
TGCAGCGTTGAGCTAGTCGAAAGGGAAGCCTACGAGCAGTACTTC
CSVELVEREAYEQYF
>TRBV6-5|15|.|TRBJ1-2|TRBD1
TGTGCCAGCAGCCTGGGACAGAGCTCAATGAGGGGCTACACCTTC
CASSLGQSSMRGYTF
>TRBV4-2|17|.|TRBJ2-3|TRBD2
TGTGCCAGCAGCCAAGATGCTAGCGGGGGCGCAGGGGGAACGCAGTATTTT
CASSQDASGGAGGTQYF
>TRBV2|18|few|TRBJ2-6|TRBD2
TGTGCCAGCAGGCCTGGGACTAGCAGAATGTCTGGGGCCAACGTCCTGACTTTC
CASRPGTSRMSGANVLTF
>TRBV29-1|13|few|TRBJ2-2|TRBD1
TGCAGCGTTGTAACAGGGGGTTCCGGGGAGCTGTTTTTT
CSVVTGGSGELFF
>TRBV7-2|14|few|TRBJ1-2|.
TGTGCCAGCAGTCCATACAGGGAGATCTATGGCTACACCTTC
CASSPYREIYGYTF
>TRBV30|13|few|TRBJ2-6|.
TGTGCCTGGAGCGACGGCAGGGCCAACGTCCTGACTTTC
CAWSDGRANVLTF
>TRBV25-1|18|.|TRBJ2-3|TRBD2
TGTGCCAGCAGTGAGGGGGCAATAGCGGGAGGGCCCTCAGATACGCAGTATTTT
CASSEGAIAGGPSDTQYF
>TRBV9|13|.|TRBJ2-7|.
TGTGCCAGCAGCGGAGACAGTAGATACGAGCAGTACTTC
CASSGDSRYEQYF
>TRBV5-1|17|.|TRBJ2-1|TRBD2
TGCGCCAGCAGCTTGGCAGGTAGCGGGGGAGCGTACAATGAGCAGTTCTTC
CASSLAGSGGAYNEQFF
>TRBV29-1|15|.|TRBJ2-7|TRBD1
TGCAGCGTCGATCCCGGGACAGGGTCGAGCTACGAGCAGTACTTC
CSVDPGTGSSYEQYF
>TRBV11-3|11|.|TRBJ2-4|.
TGTGCCAGCAGCTCCGGGGCTCCTAGGGACTTC
CASSSGAPRDF
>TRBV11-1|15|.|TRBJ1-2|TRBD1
TGTGCCAGCAGCTTGAACAGGGGCGGCGGCTATGGCTACACCTTC
CASSLNRGGGYGYTF
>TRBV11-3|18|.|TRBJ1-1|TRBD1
TGTGCCAGCAGCTTAACCGGACAGGGTTATCGGACTGACGGGCCAGCTTTCTTT
CASSLTGQGYRTDGPAFF
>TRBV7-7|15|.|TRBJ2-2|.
TGTGCTAGCAGCTCGAGCAGGGCCCGTACCGGGGAGCTGTTTTTT
CASSSSRARTGELFF
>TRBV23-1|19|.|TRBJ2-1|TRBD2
TGCGCCAGCCAAACTCGAGGGGGACTACTAGCGGGAGAACGGTATGAGCAGTTCTTC
CASQTRGGLLAGERYEQFF
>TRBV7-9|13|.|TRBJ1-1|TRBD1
TGTGCCAGCAGCTTAAGGGACAGGGCAGAAGCTTTCTTT
CASSLRDRAEAFF
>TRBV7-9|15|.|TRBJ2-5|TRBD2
TGTGCCAGCAGCTTACTAGCGGGAGGGGAAGAGACCCAGTACTTC
CASSLLAGGEETQYF
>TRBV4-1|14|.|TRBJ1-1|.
TGCGCCAGCAGCCAAGAAAGCCGGAACACTGAAGCTTTCTTT
CASSQESRNTEAFF
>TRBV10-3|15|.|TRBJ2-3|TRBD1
TGTGCCATCACCCAGGGGGACAAGAGCACAGATACGCAGTATTTT
CAITQGDKSTDTQYF
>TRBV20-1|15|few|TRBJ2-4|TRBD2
TGCAGTGCTAGCTCCAGCGGGGGGGCCGGGAACATTCAGTACTTC
CSASSSGGAGNIQYF
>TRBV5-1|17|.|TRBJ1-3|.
TGCGCCAGCAGCTTGGCCTCTACAGCGTCCTCTGGAAACACCATATATTTT
CASSLASTASSGNTIYF
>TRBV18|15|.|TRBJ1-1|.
TGTGCCAGCTCACCGCTAGGGATAAGGGACACTGAAGCTTTCTTT
CASSPLGIRDTEAFF
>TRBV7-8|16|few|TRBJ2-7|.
TGTGCCAGCAGCTTAGATCGCACAGGGATGTCCTACGAGCAGTACTTC
CASSLDRTGMSYEQYF
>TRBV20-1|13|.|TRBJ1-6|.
TGCAGTGCTAGAGAAGGACAGCTTCTACCCCTCCACTTT
CSAREGQLLPLHF
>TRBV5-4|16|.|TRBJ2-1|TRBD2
TGTGCCAGCAGCCTGGACCCTCTAGCGGGGGTGTCTGAGCAGTTCTTC
CASSLDPLAGVSEQFF
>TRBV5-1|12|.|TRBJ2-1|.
TGCGCCAGCGTTGGAGACTACAATGAGCAGTTCTTC
CASVGDYNEQFF
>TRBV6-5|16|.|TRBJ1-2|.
TGTGCCAGCAGTTCAGACGGTTTAGGTTTTGGGGGTGGCTACACCTTC
CASSSDGLGFGGGYTF
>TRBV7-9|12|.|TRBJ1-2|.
TGTGCCAGCAGTCAGCCGGGAGCGGGCTACACCTTC
CASSQPGAGYTF
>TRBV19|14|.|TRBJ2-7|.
TGTGCCAGTAGTATTAGCCTAGAAAGGTACGAGCAGTACTTC
CASSISLERYEQYF
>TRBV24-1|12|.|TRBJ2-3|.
TGTGCCACCGGGACTAGCACAGATACGCAGTATTTT
CATGTSTDTQYF
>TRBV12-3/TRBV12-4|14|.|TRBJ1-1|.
TGTGCCAACCGTGTGAGCCTCATGAACACTGAAGCTTTCTTT
CANRVSLMNTEAFF
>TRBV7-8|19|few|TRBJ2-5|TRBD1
TGTGCCAGCAGCTCGCTACGGGGCACGACGGGACAGGGTAGGGGGACCCAGTACTTC
CASSSLRGTTGQGRGTQYF
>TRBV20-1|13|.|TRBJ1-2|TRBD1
TGCAGTGCTCTACCAGGGGGCAAAGGGGGCTACACCTTC
CSALPGGKGGYTF
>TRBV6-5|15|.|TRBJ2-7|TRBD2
TGTGCCAGCGGAAATAGCGGGAGCACCGGGTACGAGCAGTACTTC
CASGNSGSTGYEQYF
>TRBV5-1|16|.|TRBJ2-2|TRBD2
TGCGCCAGCAGCCCGACTAGCGGGGCGAACACCGGGGAGCTGTTTTTT
CASSPTSGANTGELFF
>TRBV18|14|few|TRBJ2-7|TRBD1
TGTGCCAGCTCACCGTCGACAGGGGCCTACGAGCAGTACTTC
CASSPSTGAYEQYF
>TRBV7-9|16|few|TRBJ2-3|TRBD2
TGTGCCAGCAGCTACCGACTAGCGGGCTCCACAGATACGCAGTATTTT
CASSYRLAGSTDTQYF